This T cell receptor beta chain was recovered during a study of identical twins. Trimming cost V 2 bases and J 4 bases, with 15 bases left between them. Germline-derived CDR1 and CDR2 are LGHDT and YNNKEL (reference sequence). The CDR3 is 15 residues long. This clonotype has a count of ten or more. The antigen is not known. cDNA molecules carried unique molecular identifiers, and template switching added a universal primer site. TCRdb redid the calling of the 5' RACE reads with MiXCR, one entry per CDR3 protein. This table holds approximately 300,000 distinct CDR3 sequences, 9.5% found once. Study outcomes and limitations: Some out-of-frame alpha sequences were shared by twins, and these showed excess low generation probability. The more abundant beta clonotypes in cord blood had fewer insertions, and memory repertoires did not show this. Conclusions leaned on cross-sectional statistical analysis and did not track the same donors over time.

The sample was also linked to a second study, of yellow fever vaccine responses in identical twins.

The chain combines TRBV3-1 with TRBJ2-7; D is perhaps TRBD2 (5 bases). This clonotype was obtained from a woman aged 18-29 years in good health. The sequencing sample was made of CD8+ T cells sorted from blood. CDR3 DNA: TGTGCCAGCAGCCAATCCCTTCGTCTAGCATACGAGCAGTACTTC. This gives the protein CASSQSLRLAYEQYF.